Here is one TCR beta chain with its context. Measured with immunoSEQ multiplex PCR; TCRdb has only the in-frame clones, and not every one. The sample carries 50,000 to 80,000 clones, about 86% recorded once. Samples were taken at baseline and on day 1 of cycles 4 and 7. Germline V CDR1 and CDR2: SGHRS, YFSETQ. The CDR3 loop spans 13 amino acids. The V gene lost 3 bases and the J gene lost 5 bases, with 9 bases spanning the gap. This specimen comes from a study of OX40 agonist ivuxolimab in advanced cancers. On the study more broadly: A history of anti-PD-1, anti-PD-L1 or anti-CTLA-4 therapy was acceptable, and roughly 40% had some.

This TCR was sampled from an adult with an advanced solid tumor such as melanoma, head and neck, liver or kidney cancer. The source was CD4+ or CD8+ T cells sorted from blood, collected in a trial of the OX40 agonist ivuxolimab. The V gene is TRBV5-1, the J gene TRBJ2-1; no reliable D call. CDR3 nucleotides: TGCGCCAGCAGCTCCCTACAGAACAATGAGCAGTTCTTC. This codes for CASSSLQNNEQFF.